What follows describes a single T cell receptor beta chain. TCR beta CDR3 regions were amplified from RNA transcripts. HTBI-primed RT-PCR formed the first round, and a multiplex PCR formed the second. One entry per CDR3 protein, called by TCRdb with MiXCR from the multiplex PCR reads. The sample consists of approximately 500,000 distinct CDR3 sequences, about 15% of them appearing once. V trimming: 6 bases; J trimming: 9 bases; junction bases outside the gene matches: 6. Germline V gene lookup returns CDR1 MNHEY and CDR2 SMNVEV (reference sequence). The CDR3 is 13 amino acids. The data derive from a study of Graves' ophthalmopathy and Graves' hyperthyroidism.

The receptor was derived from a woman in her 30s with Graves' ophthalmopathy. This chain uses TRBV27 with TRBJ2-5, with 11 bases identical to TRBD2. Material: blood. DNA for the CDR3: TGTGCCAGCAGCGGACTAGCGGGTGGAGCCCAGTACTTC. This translates into CASSGLAGGAQYF.